Detailed here is one T cell receptor (beta chain). CDR3 length equals 15 residues. Per germline, CDR1 SGHAT and CDR2 FQNNGV. The data derive from a study of T cells expressing NK-cell markers. UMI-tagged 5'RACE template switching yielded the TCR beta cDNA. TCRdb reanalyzed the 5' RACE reads, giving one entry per CDR3 protein sequence and no DNA. The sample's table shows roughly 350,000 distinct CDR3 sequences. The clonotype originates from a man aged 18 to 69 in good health. Sequenced input: blood T cells: a sorted CD56 or NKG2C T cell subset, CD4+ or CD8+ T cells, or bulk PBMC T cells (not recorded which). The rearrangement uses TRBV11-2 and TRBJ2-7. The CDR3 sequence is CASSLKFGQTYEQYF. Full variable domain (remainder filled in from reference TRBV11-2 and TRBJ2-7): EAGVAQSPRYKIIEKRQSVAFWCNPISGHATLYWYQQILGQGPKLLIQFQNNGVVDDSQLPKDRFSAERLKGVDSTLKIQPAKLEDSAVYLCASSLKFGQTYEQYFGPGTRLTVT.